One sample yielded the 20 T cell receptor beta chains listed below, sequenced in a study of TIL therapy for anti-PD-1-resistant metastatic lung cancer. Time point meaning: pre-treatment sample, taken before nivolumab and TIL therapy. Sequencing used immunoSEQ v3. Data came from immunoSEQ multiplex PCR; TCRdb stores just in-frame clones and leaves some out. This table holds tens of thousands of clones, around 69% found once. Sequencing was performed on blood, taken at baseline. The source is a person between 25 and 80 years old with non-small cell lung cancer.

This clone turned up a few times. The chain recombines TRBV27 with TRBJ1-1, with D maybe TRBD1 (5 bases). There are 13 residues in the CDR3. V lost 1 base to trimming and J lost 7 bases, with 10 bases between them. Per germline, CDR1 MNHEY and CDR2 SMNVEV (reference sequence). CDR3 protein: CASSLYGASEAFF. Written as DNA, the CDR3 is TGTGCCAGCAGTTTATATGGGGCGAGTGAAGCTTTCTTT.

This clone has more than one count but fewer than ten. The chain uses TRBV7-2 and TRBJ1-1; D gene ambiguous. V was clipped by 7 bases and J by 4 bases, with 10 bases between them. The CDR3 has 12 residues. Germline CDR1 is SGHTA and CDR2 is FQGNSA. The DNA of the CDR3 is TGTGCCAGCAATAAGGAGGTCACTGAAGCTTTCTTT. It is translated as CASNKEVTEAFF.

The chain joins TRBV15 to TRBJ2-1; D might be TRBD2 (5 bases). This CDR3 contains 14 residues. The V gene lost 0 bases and the J gene lost 6 bases, with 9 bases spanning the gap. Germline V CDR1 and CDR2: LNHNV, YYDKDF (reference sequence). The CDR3 spells CATSRDLGVNEQFF. The CDR3 nucleotides are TGTGCCACCAGCAGAGATCTCGGGGTCAATGAGCAGTTCTTC.

V gene TRBV7-3 combines with J gene TRBJ2-5, with no clear D. Germline values: CDR1 SGHTA, CDR2 FQGTGA. There are 14 residues in the CDR3. Trimming pared 0 bases from V and 0 bases from J, leaving 5 bases between. CDR3 DNA: TGTGCCAGCAGCTTAACCCACCACCAAGAGACCCAGTACTTC. This translates into CASSLTHHQETQYF.

The V gene is TRBV7-2, the J gene TRBJ2-5; no firm D call. The CDR3 is 13 residues long. Germline V gives CDR1 SGHTA, CDR2 FQGNSA. V lost 0 bases, J lost 7 bases, and 9 bases lay in between. In DNA, the CDR3 is TGTGCCAGCAGCTTAGCCATCGGAGTGACCCAGTACTTC. This translates into CASSLAIGVTQYF.

This clone turned up a few times. The chain employs TRBV27 and TRBJ2-7; D is perhaps TRBD2 (6 bases). The CDR3 is made up of 13 amino acids. With 6 bases removed from V and 6 bases from J, the gap between germline ends came to 15 bases. In germline, CDR1 is MNHEY, CDR2 SMNVEV (reference sequence). The CDR3 sequence: CASSDPLGGEQYF. The CDR3 DNA follows: TGTGCCAGCAGCGACCCCTTGGGGGGCGAGCAGTACTTC.

This clone has a handful of counts. The genes are TRBV28 and TRBJ1-6; a weak D match, TRBD1 (5 bases). The CDR3 is made up of 12 amino acids. Trimming stripped 8 bases from V and 10 bases from J, with 12 bases between. The germline V gene has CDR1 MDHEN and CDR2 SYDVKM. CDR3 amino acids: CASRMGVSPLHF. In nucleotides, the CDR3 is TGTGCCAGCCGAATGGGGGTATCACCCCTCCACTTT.

The chain is built from TRBV4-1 and TRBJ1-6; the D gene is possibly TRBD1 (5 bases). Per the germline V gene, CDR1 is MGHRA and CDR2 is YSYEKL. Trimming took off 1 base at V and 5 bases at J, with 12 bases between the two ends. This CDR3 comprises 16 residues. CDR3: CASSQGMSRDNSPLHF. DNA of the CDR3: TGCGCCAGCAGCCAAGGGATGAGCAGGGATAATTCACCCCTCCACTTT.

V usage is TRBV11-2 and J usage is TRBJ2-1; the D gene could be TRBD1 or TRBD2 (5 bases each). The germline CDR1 and CDR2 sequences are SGHAT and FQNNGV. V lost 5 bases, J lost 10 bases, and 21 bases lay in between. The CDR3 consists of 15 residues. The CDR3 loop reads CASSTSTGSWGEQFF. In DNA form, the CDR3 reads TGTGCCAGCAGCACGTCTACAGGTTCGTGGGGGGAGCAGTTCTTC. Full variable domain (remainder filled in from reference TRBV11-2 and TRBJ2-1): EAGVAQSPRYKIIEKRQSVAFWCNPISGHATLYWYQQILGQGPKLLIQFQNNGVVDDSQLPKDRFSAERLKGVDSTLKIQPAKLEDSAVYLCASSTSTGSWGEQFFGPGTRLTVL.

This clone was seen once. The chain carries TRBV15 and TRBJ2-7, with D unclear. Trimming removed 3 bases from V and 2 bases from J, with 8 bases in between. Germline V gene data show CDR1 as LNHNV and CDR2 as YYDKDF (reference sequence). The CDR3 is 13 amino acids. The CDR3 sequence is CATSRDATYEQYF. The CDR3 nucleotides read TGTGCCACCAGCAGGGACGCCACCTACGAGCAGTACTTC.

The V call is TRBV5-4, the J call TRBJ1-1, with 8 bases fitting TRBD1. The germline V gene encodes CDR1 SGHNT and CDR2 YYREEE (reference sequence). Trimming at V came to 4 bases and at J to 8 bases, leaving 13 bases not matched to a gene. CDR3 size: 15 residues. The CDR3 sequence is CASSPRVAGGAEAFF. DNA of the CDR3: TGTGCCAGCAGCCCCCGGGTTGCAGGGGGCGCCGAAGCTTTCTTT.

J is TRBJ1-1 and V is TRBV11-2, with D possibly TRBD1 on 6 matching bases. V was clipped by 5 bases and J by 2 bases, with 12 bases between them. Germline V gene data show CDR1 as SGHAT and CDR2 as FQNNGV. The CDR3 contains 14 residues. CDR3 coding DNA: TGTGCCAGCAGCCCACAGGGCCCTAACACTGAAGCTTTCTTT. This gives the protein CASSPQGPNTEAFF.

The chain carries TRBV19 and TRBJ1-5; 7 bases fit TRBD1. Germline V CDR1 and CDR2: LNHDA, SQIVND (reference sequence). V gave up 8 bases and J gave up 2 bases; unmatched junction bases: 15. The CDR3 is made up of 17 amino acids. The CDR3 bases are TGTGCCAGTGCCAGGGGGAAAAAGGGGCCCGGCAATCAGCCCCAGCATTTT. Its translation is CASARGKKGPGNQPQHF.

This chain connects TRBV7-2 to TRBJ1-2, with D perhaps matching TRBD1 (5 bases). Deletions cut 2 bases from V and 6 bases from J, with 13 bases between. The CDR3 contains 14 residues. Germline V gene sequence: CDR1 SGHTA, CDR2 FQGNSA. In DNA form, the CDR3 reads TGTGCCAGCAGCTTACAGGGTGTTGGCGATGGCTACACCTTC. It encodes CASSLQGVGDGYTF.

The rearrangement links TRBV5-1 to TRBJ2-5; TRBD2 matches 11 bases. From germline, CDR1 is SGHRS and CDR2 YFSETQ. The CDR3 has 17 residues. V gave up 4 bases and J gave up 1 base; unmatched junction bases: 9. Written as DNA, the CDR3 is TGCGCCAGCAGCCGTGAATGGACTAGCGGGCGCCAAGAGACCCAGTACTTC. Its translation: CASSREWTSGRQETQYF.

The chain recombines TRBV7-9 with TRBJ2-3; 9 bases fit TRBD1. This CDR3 has 16 amino acids. After removal of 7 bases from V and 1 base from J, the junction contained 9 bases not matched to a gene. Germline CDR1 SEHNR, CDR2 FQNEAQ (reference sequence). CDR3 in amino acids: CASMTWDRVRTDTQYF. CDR3 DNA: TGTGCCAGCATGACCTGGGACAGGGTCCGCACAGATACGCAGTATTTT.

V is TRBV18 and J is TRBJ1-2; 7 positions match TRBD1. J gave up 5 bases and V 5 bases, and 8 bases lay outside the gene matches. CDR3 length equals 14 residues. Germline V gives CDR1 KGHSH, CDR2 LQKENI. As DNA, the CDR3 is TGTGCCAGCTCAACGGACAGGAGCGGGTATGGCTACACCTTC. Its protein is CASSTDRSGYGYTF.

In its sample, this clone was seen a few times. The chain has TRBV11-2 and TRBJ2-3; TRBD1 matches 9 bases. Trimming cost V 5 bases and J 4 bases; bases outside gene matches: 4. CDR1 and CDR2 from the germline V gene are SGHAT and FQNNGV. The CDR3 contains 14 residues. CDR3 nucleotides: TGTGCCAGCAGCCCGCGGACAGGGGCAGATACGCAGTATTTT. This gives the protein CASSPRTGADTQYF.

This chain uses TRBV19 with TRBJ1-1; D is ambiguous. In germline, CDR1 is LNHDA, CDR2 SQIVND (reference sequence). V was cut by 4 bases and J by 4 bases, with 10 bases left in between. CDR3 length: 13 amino acids. The CDR3 DNA reads as TGTGCCAGTAGTAATGGCTTGGGCACTGAAGCTTTCTTT. Amino acid sequence: CASSNGLGTEAFF.

The chain employs TRBV27 and TRBJ2-5; D possibly corresponds to TRBD1 (5 bases). The CDR3 contains 12 residues. CDR1 is MNHEY and CDR2 is SMNVEV in the germline V gene (reference sequence). The V gene lost 3 bases and the J gene lost 7 bases, with 9 bases spanning the gap. The CDR3 region has the DNA TGTGCCAGCAGTTTTCCGCAGGGGACCCAGTACTTC. Residues: CASSFPQGTQYF.